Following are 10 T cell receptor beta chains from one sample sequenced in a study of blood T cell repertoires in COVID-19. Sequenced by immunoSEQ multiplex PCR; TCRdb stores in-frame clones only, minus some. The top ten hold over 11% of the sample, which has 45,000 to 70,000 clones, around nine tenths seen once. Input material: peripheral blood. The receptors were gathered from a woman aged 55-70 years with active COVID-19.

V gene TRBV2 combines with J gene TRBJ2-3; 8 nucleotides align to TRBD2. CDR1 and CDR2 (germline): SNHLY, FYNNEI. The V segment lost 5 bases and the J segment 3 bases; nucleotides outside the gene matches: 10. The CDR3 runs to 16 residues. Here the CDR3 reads CASSSSGGARTDTQYF. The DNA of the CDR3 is TGTGCCAGCAGTTCGTCCGGGGGGGCGAGAACAGATACGCAGTATTTT.

CDR3 loop: CASSFRDRGYTF. CDR3 coding DNA: TGTGCCAGCAGTTTTCGGGACAGGGGCTACACCTTC. V gene TRBV12-3 or TRBV12-4 combines with J gene TRBJ1-2; 8 bases match TRBD1. The CDR3 has 12 residues. V lost 3 bases and J lost 8; bases outside the gene matches: 2.

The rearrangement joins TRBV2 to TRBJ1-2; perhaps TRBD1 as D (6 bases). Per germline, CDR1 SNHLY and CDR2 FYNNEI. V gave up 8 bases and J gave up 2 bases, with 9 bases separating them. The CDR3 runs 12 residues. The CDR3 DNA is TGTGCCAGCCAGGGGTCGAACTATGGCTACACCTTC. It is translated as CASQGSNYGYTF.

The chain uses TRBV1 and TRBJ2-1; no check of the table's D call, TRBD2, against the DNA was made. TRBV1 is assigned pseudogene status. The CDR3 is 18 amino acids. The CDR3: CTSSQDQRGGVSYNEQFF. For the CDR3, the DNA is TGCACCAGCAGCCAAGATCAGCGGGGGGGAGTATCCTACAATGAGCAGTTCTTC.

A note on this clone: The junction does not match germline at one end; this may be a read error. The CDR3 DNA is TGTGCCAGCAGCCTCGTCGGGGTGCCTGGGACCAACGTCCTGACTTTC. Translating gives CASSLVGVPGTNVLTF. The chain recombines TRBV3-1 (or the pseudogene TRBV3-2) with TRBJ2-6, with D maybe TRBD2 (5 bases). This CDR3 spans 16 amino acids. Germline V gives CDR1 LGHDT, CDR2 YNNKEL (reference sequence).

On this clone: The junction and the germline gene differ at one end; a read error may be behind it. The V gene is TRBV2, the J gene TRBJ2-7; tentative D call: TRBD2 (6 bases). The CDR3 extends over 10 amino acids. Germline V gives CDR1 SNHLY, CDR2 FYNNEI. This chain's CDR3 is CASSEGGEHF. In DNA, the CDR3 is TGTGCCAGCAGTGAAGGGGGGGAACACTTC.

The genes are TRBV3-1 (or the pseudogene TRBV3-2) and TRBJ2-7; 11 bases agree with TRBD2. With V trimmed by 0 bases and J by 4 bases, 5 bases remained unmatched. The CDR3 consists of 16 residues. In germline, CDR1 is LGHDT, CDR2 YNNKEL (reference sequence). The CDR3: CASSQERLAGLYEQYF. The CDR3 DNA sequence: TGTGCCAGCAGCCAAGAGCGACTAGCGGGGTTGTACGAGCAGTACTTC.

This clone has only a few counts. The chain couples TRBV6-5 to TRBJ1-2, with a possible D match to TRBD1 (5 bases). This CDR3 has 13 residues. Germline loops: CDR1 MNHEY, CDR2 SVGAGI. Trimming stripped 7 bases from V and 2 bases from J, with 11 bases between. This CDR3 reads CASKPGQNYGYTF. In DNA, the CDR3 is TGTGCCAGCAAACCAGGGCAGAACTATGGCTACACCTTC.

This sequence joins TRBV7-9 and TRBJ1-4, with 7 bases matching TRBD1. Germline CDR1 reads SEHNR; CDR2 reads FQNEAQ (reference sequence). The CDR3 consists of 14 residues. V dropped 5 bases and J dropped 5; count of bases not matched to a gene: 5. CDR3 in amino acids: CASSRDSLNEKLFF. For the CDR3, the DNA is TGTGCCAGCAGCCGGGACAGCCTAAATGAAAAACTGTTTTTT.

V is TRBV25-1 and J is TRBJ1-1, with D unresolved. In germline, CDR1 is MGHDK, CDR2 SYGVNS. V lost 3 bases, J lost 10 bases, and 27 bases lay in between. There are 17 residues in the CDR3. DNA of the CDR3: TGTGCCAGCAGTGAGTATCTAGGTGGAGCCCCACGCATGGGAGCTTTCTTT. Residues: CASSEYLGGAPRMGAFF.